The sequence of this T cell receptor beta chain was determined in a study of T cells in Graves' hyperthyroidism and ophthalmopathy. Amplification of TCR beta CDR3 regions used RNA as the template. During a first-round RT-PCR of the TCR CDR3, the HTBI primer set was used. One entry per CDR3 protein, called by TCRdb with MiXCR from the multiplex PCR reads. The data hold hundreds of thousands of distinct CDR3 sequences, with roughly 15% observed a single time. This clonotype was seen at least ten times. The V and J ends lost 0 bases and 0 bases respectively, with 8 bases between them. Germline-derived CDR1 and CDR2 are SGHRS and YFSETQ. CDR3 length: 15 amino acids. Each ophthalmopathy patient scored at least 3 on the Clinical Activity Score and at least 4 on NOSPECS grade, with duration under 3 months. The PBMCs were sourced from fresh peripheral blood (10 ml).

Source material: blood. This sequence was found in a man younger than 30 with Graves' ophthalmopathy. The chain recombines TRBV5-1 with TRBJ2-3; no definite D call. The CDR3 region is CASSLDTFSTDTQYF. In DNA, the CDR3 is TGCGCCAGCAGCTTGGATACCTTTAGCACAGATACGCAGTATTTT.